These T cell receptor beta chains were read from a single sample in a study of T-cell memory formation after mild COVID-19. TCRdb re-analysed the 5' RACE reads in MiXCR, keeping a single row per CDR3 protein. The data contain 80,000 to 95,000 distinct CDR3 sequences, approximately 25% of them singletons. Input material: PBMCs or a T cell subset sorted from them (not recorded which). All receptors derive from a man aged 18 to 29 who had mild COVID-19 (a few samples of this study predate the infection). Cell type and time point are not known. The CDR3 runs from the conserved cysteine through the conserved F or W.

v_call	j_call	cdr3_aa
TRBV6-5	TRBJ1-5	CATSGQNNQPQHF
TRBV9	TRBJ2-3	CASSEVPSGGDTDTQYF
TRBV6-5	TRBJ1-3	CASSPDHNTIYF
TRBV7-3	TRBJ2-1	CASSLTVSSYNEQFF
TRBV7-8	TRBJ2-3	CASSLGTSPDTQYF
TRBV5-5	TRBJ1-6	CASRKESSPLHF
TRBV4-3	TRBJ1-5	CASSQAGTDNQPQHF
TRBV5-1	TRBJ1-2	CASSHLLGDRGPDGYTF
TRBV5-1	TRBJ2-7	CASSPGTGSYEQYF
TRBV9	TRBJ2-2	CASSARGGGTARTGELFF
TRBV9	TRBJ2-1	CASSPGSQQFF
TRBV6-1	TRBJ1-1	CASRGTGVPEAFF
TRBV27	TRBJ1-4	CASSWAAAATNEKLFF
TRBV6-5	TRBJ1-2	CASSYGRGYTF
TRBV13	TRBJ2-5	CASSDQETQYF
TRBV4-2	TRBJ2-1	CASSQEGIGNEQFF
TRBV11-2	TRBJ2-3	CASTFGGEDTQYF
TRBV6-6	TRBJ2-3	CASSYSRDGQYF
TRBV7-6	TRBJ2-2	CASSFRSGELFF
TRBV6-5	TRBJ2-1	CASNKDRGYEFF
TRBV7-8	TRBJ2-2	CASSGSLGTYTGELFF
TRBV27	TRBJ2-5	CASSFRGQETQYF
TRBV7-2	TRBJ2-1	CASSLGGIEQFF
TRBV7-9	TRBJ2-7	CASSLAETGGHEQYF
TRBV6-2/TRBV6-3	TRBJ2-5	CASSRDRRVETQYF
TRBV2	TRBJ2-5	CASSGWTGGDEETQYF
TRBV6-2/TRBV6-3	TRBJ2-5	CASRLEETQYF
TRBV28	TRBJ1-6	CASRRNRYNSPLHF
TRBV19	TRBJ2-7	CASSIWGQNYEQYF
TRBV28	TRBJ1-1	CASKGVMNTEAFF
TRBV12-5	TRBJ2-5	CASGFRDRGLRETQYF
TRBV6-2/TRBV6-3	TRBJ1-5	CASRYPTGGSGQPQHF
TRBV27	TRBJ1-1	CASSLRDGNTEAFF
TRBV6-2/TRBV6-3	TRBJ2-6	CASSPLRADRFGSGANVLTF
TRBV6-6	TRBJ1-5	CASSYSTGGNQPQHF
TRBV12-3/TRBV12-4	TRBJ1-2	CASSLGPSYGYTF
TRBV20-1	TRBJ2-1	CSAPGLAGYNEQFF
TRBV7-6	TRBJ2-1	CASSFRGTGGNNEQFF
TRBV9	TRBJ1-1	CASSGGASGALNTEAFF
TRBV5-1	TRBJ2-2	CASSLPRDGNTGELFF
TRBV7-2	TRBJ1-1	CASSLKVVNTEAFF
TRBV7-9	TRBJ2-2	CASSLGMELFF
TRBV9	TRBJ2-3	CASSVLADLQQETQYF
TRBV4-3	TRBJ1-6	CASSHPPRRGQHDSPLHF
TRBV9	TRBJ1-1	CASSPYTGLNTEAFF
TRBV7-2	TRBJ1-4	CASSETDRGIEYEKLFF
TRBV25-1	TRBJ1-6	CASGDRVNSPLHF
TRBV27	TRBJ1-5	CASRALDNSNQPQHF
TRBV12-3/TRBV12-4	TRBJ2-3	CASSLASGSSTDTQYF
TRBV9	TRBJ1-1	CASSRWSMNTEAFF
TRBV25-1	TRBJ2-3	CASSEGGPRDTQYF
TRBV2	TRBJ1-5	CASTTTGSDQPQHF
TRBV3-1	TRBJ2-1	CASSQDAGQGYNEQFF
TRBV7-3	TRBJ2-5	CASSLGGGLETQYF
TRBV13	TRBJ2-1	CASSMYNEQFF
TRBV19	TRBJ2-1	CASNRGRSSYNEQFF
TRBV20-1	TRBJ1-1	CSATAGGTEAFF
TRBV7-9	TRBJ2-5	CASSLAGTQETQYF
TRBV6-2/TRBV6-3	TRBJ2-5	CASSLYRTQETQYF